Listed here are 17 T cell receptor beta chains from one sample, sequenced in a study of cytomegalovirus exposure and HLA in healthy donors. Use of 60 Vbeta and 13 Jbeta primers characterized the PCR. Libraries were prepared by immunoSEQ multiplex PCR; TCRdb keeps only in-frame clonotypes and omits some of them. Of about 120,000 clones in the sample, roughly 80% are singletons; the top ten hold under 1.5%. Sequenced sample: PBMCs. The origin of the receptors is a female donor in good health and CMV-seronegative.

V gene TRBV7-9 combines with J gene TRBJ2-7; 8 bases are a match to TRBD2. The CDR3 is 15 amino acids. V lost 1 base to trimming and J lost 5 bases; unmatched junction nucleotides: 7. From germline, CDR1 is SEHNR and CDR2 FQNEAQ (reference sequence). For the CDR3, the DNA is TGTGCCAGCAGCTTAGGAGGGACTAGGACCCACGAGCAGTACTTC. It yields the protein CASSLGGTRTHEQYF.

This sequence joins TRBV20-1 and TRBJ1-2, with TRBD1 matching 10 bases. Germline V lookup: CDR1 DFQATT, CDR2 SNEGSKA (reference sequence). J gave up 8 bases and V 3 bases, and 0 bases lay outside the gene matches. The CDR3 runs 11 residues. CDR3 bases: TGCAGTGCTAGGACAGGGGGCGGCTACACCTTC. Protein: CSARTGGGYTF.

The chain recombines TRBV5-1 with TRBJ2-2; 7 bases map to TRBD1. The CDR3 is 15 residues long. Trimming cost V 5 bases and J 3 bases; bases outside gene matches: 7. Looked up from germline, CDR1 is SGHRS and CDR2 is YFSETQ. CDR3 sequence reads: CASRNTDRDTGELFF. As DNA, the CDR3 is TGCGCCAGCAGGAACACTGACAGGGACACCGGGGAGCTGTTTTTT.

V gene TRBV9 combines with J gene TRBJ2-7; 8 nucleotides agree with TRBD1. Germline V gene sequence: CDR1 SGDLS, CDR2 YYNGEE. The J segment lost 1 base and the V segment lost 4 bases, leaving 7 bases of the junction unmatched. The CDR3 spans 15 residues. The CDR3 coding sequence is TGTGCCAGCAGCTACGGACAGGGAGTGTCCTACGAGCAGTACTTC. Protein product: CASSYGQGVSYEQYF.

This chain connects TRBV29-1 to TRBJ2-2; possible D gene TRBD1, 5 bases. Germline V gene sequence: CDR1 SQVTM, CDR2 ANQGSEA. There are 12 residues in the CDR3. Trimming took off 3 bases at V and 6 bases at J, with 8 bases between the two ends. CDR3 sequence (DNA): TGCAGCGTTGAGACAGATCCCGGGGAGCTGTTTTTT. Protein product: CSVETDPGELFF.

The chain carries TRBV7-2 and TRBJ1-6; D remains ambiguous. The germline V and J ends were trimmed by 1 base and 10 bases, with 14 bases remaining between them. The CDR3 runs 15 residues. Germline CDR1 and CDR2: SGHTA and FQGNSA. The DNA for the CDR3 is TGTGCCAGCAGCTTAGGATCGGTAAATGTATCACCCCTCCACTTT. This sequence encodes CASSLGSVNVSPLHF.

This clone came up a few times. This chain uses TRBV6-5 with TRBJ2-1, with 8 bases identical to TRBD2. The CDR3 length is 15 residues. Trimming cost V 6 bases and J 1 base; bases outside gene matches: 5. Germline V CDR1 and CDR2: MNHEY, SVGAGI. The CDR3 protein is CASRIAGPSYNEQFF. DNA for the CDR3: TGTGCCAGCAGGATAGCGGGGCCTTCCTACAATGAGCAGTTCTTC.

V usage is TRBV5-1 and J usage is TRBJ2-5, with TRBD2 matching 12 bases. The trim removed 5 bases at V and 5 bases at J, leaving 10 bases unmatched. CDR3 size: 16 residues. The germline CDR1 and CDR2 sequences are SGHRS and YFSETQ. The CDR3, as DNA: TGCGCCAGCAGAACTCATTCTAGCGGGAGGGGTGAGACCCAGTACTTC. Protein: CASRTHSSGRGETQYF.

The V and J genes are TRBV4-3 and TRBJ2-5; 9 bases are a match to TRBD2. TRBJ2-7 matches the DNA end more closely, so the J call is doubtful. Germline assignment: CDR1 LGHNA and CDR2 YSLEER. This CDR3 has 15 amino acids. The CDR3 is CASSQHSGSTYEQYF. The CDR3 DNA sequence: TGCGCCAGCAGCCAACATAGCGGGAGCACTTACGAGCAGTACTTC.

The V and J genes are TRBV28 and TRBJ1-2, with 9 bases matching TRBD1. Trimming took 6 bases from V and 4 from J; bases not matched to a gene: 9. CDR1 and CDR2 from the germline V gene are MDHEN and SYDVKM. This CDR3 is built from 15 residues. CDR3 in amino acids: CASSLGQGILYGYTF. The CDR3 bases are TGTGCCAGCAGCCTGGGACAGGGCATTCTCTATGGCTACACCTTC.

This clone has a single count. This CDR3 reads CASSIGPGYYQPQHF. As DNA, the CDR3 is TGTGCCAGTAGTATAGGTCCAGGATATTATCAGCCCCAGCATTTT. The chain uses TRBV19 and TRBJ1-5; unclear D gene. Germline assignment: CDR1 LNHDA and CDR2 SQIVND (reference sequence). V lost 1 base and J lost 5, with 12 bases in between. CDR3 length: 15 residues.

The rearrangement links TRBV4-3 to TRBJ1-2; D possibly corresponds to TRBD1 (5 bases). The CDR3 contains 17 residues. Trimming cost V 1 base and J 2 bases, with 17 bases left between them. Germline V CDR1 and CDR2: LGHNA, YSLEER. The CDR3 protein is CASSQAGGADANYGYTF. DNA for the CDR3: TGCGCCAGCAGCCAAGCTGGAGGGGCCGACGCGAACTATGGCTACACCTTC.

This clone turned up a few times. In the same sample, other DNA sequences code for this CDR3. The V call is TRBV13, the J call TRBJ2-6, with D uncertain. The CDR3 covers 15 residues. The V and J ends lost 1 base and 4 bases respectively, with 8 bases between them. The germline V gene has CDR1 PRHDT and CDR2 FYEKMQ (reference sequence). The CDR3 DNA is TGTGCCAGCAGCTTAGTCCGGCGGGGGGCCAACGTCCTGACTTTC. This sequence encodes CASSLVRRGANVLTF.

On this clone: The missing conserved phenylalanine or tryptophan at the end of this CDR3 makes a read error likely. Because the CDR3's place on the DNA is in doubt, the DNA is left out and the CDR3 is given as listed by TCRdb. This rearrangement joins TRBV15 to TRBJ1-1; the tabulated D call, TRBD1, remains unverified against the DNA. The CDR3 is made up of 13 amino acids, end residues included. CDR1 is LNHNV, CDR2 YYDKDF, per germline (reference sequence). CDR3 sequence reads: CATSRAGGTGVKI.

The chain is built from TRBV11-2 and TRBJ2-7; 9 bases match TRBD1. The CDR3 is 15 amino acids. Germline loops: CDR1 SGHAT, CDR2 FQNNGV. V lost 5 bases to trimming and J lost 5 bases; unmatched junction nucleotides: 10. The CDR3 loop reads CASSVPGQGRHEQYF. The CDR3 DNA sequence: TGTGCCAGCAGCGTTCCGGGACAGGGTAGGCACGAGCAGTACTTC.

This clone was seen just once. CDR3 DNA: TGCGCCAGCAGCTTCGGACAGATCTCCTACGAGCAGTACTTC. Translated: CASSFGQISYEQYF. The V and J genes are TRBV5-1 and TRBJ2-7, with D possibly matching TRBD1 (6 bases). Deletions cut 2 bases from V and 0 bases from J, with 9 bases between. The CDR3 length is 14 residues. In germline, CDR1 is SGHRS, CDR2 YFSETQ.

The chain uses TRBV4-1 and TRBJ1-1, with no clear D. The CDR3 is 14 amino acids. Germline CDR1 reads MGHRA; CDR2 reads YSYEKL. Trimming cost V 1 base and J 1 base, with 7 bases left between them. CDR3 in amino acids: CASSQVTENTEAFF. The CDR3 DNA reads TGCGCCAGCAGCCAAGTTACAGAGAACACTGAAGCTTTCTTT.